This T cell receptor (beta chain) was sequenced during a study of identical twins. This clonotype was picked up a small number of times. Its antigen is as yet unknown. Trimming at V came to 0 bases and at J to 5 bases, leaving 11 bases not matched to a gene. Germline V CDR1 and CDR2: LNHNV, YYDKDF (reference sequence). CDR3 length: 18 amino acids. A template switching step contributed a universal primer site, while unique molecular identifiers were present in the cDNA. TCRdb redid the calling of the 5' RACE reads with MiXCR, one entry per CDR3 protein. The sample consists of nearly 900,000 distinct CDR3 sequences, 9% to 15% of them appearing once. Overall study results and limits: In cord blood, abundant beta clonotypes had fewer insertions; memory showed no trend. Zero-insertion analyses were open to partial confounding by invariant MAIT and iNKT cells. Findings depended on cross-sectional statistics rather than tracking the same donors.

A further study also used this sample, focusing on yellow fever vaccine responses in identical twins.

J is TRBJ2-5 and V is TRBV15; TRBD2 agrees at 11 bases. The TCR originated in a woman younger than 30 in good health. The sequenced sample was PBMCs. The CDR3 sequence: CATSRDRLAGGVGETQYF. The DNA of the CDR3 is TGTGCCACCAGCAGAGATAGGCTAGCGGGAGGAGTGGGGGAGACCCAGTACTTC.